The 19 T cell receptor beta chains listed next were all sequenced from one sample in a study of blood T cell repertoires in COVID-19. Clones were sequenced by immunoSEQ multiplex PCR, and TCRdb holds only the in-frame ones, with some missing. The table lists about 52,000 clones, over 80% of them singletons. Sequencing was performed on peripheral blood. The receptor set was obtained from a man aged 65 to 79 with active COVID-19.

This clone was observed a few times. The V call is TRBV10-3, the J call TRBJ2-7, with 10 bases matching TRBD2. CDR3 size: 15 residues. The V segment lost 4 bases and the J segment 1 base; nucleotides outside the gene matches: 4. Looked up from germline, CDR1 is ENHRY and CDR2 is SYGVKD. CDR3 loop: CAISGTSGRSYEQYF. In DNA form, the CDR3 reads TGTGCCATCAGTGGGACTAGCGGCCGTTCCTACGAGCAGTACTTC.

The rearrangement uses TRBV5-1 and TRBJ2-3, with a possible D match to TRBD1 (5 bases). The CDR3 has 16 amino acids. Trimming pared 1 base from V and 4 bases from J, leaving 16 bases between. CDR1 is SGHRS, CDR2 YFSETQ, per germline. The CDR3 loop reads CASSLSGHNGPDTQYF. DNA of the CDR3: TGCGCCAGCAGCTTGTCCGGACACAATGGGCCAGATACGCAGTATTTT.

This chain connects TRBV27 to TRBJ1-1; 9 positions agree with TRBD1. Per the germline V gene, CDR1 is MNHEY and CDR2 is SMNVEV (reference sequence). The CDR3 is 15 residues long. V dropped 0 bases and J dropped 6; count of bases not matched to a gene: 5. The CDR3 protein is CASSLSEGQGSEAFF. The CDR3 region has the DNA TGTGCCAGCAGTTTATCTGAGGGACAGGGCTCTGAAGCTTTCTTT.

The rearrangement links TRBV11-3 to TRBJ2-5; D is perhaps TRBD1 (5 bases). From germline, CDR1 is SGHNT and CDR2 YENEEA. The CDR3 contains 15 residues. V dropped 2 bases and J dropped 3 bases, with 13 bases sitting between them. The CDR3 nucleotides read TGTGCCAGCAGCTTAAGACCGACAGCCAAAGAGACCCAGTACTTC. It translates to CASSLRPTAKETQYF.

V and J are TRBV6-2 or TRBV6-3 and TRBJ2-7; 7 bases fit TRBD1. The junction had 7 bases not matched to a gene; V was cut back by 0 bases and J by 2 bases. Germline V gives CDR1 MNHEY, CDR2 SVGEGT. This CDR3 region has 16 residues. The CDR3 DNA reads as TGTGCCAGCAGTTACTCGGACAGGAGAATTACCTACGAGCAGTACTTC. It specifies CASSYSDRRITYEQYF.

The gene calls are TRBV5-6 and TRBJ2-5; D unresolved. V was clipped by 4 bases and J by 2 bases, with 9 bases between them. Germline V gene data show CDR1 as SGHDT and CDR2 as YYEEEE. The CDR3 totals 13 residues. For the CDR3, the DNA is TGTGCCAGCAGCAATCGAGGTCAAGAGACCCAGTACTTC. Translated, it gives CASSNRGQETQYF.

The gene calls are TRBV6-2 or TRBV6-3 and TRBJ2-2; 7 bases map to TRBD2. The V segment lost 5 bases and the J segment 7 bases; nucleotides outside the gene matches: 16. Germline V lookup: CDR1 MNHEY, CDR2 SVGEGT. The CDR3 covers 17 residues. The CDR3 DNA reads TGTGCCAGCAGTGCCCCTATGGGGGGGGTTAAAATCGGGGAGCTGTTTTTT. It codes for CASSAPMGGVKIGELFF.

This clone was found a few times. The rearrangement uses TRBV5-4 and TRBJ2-7, with TRBD2 identical over 7 bases. V shed 0 bases and J 6 bases; nucleotides not matched to a gene: 9. The V gene's germline CDR1 is SGHNT and CDR2 YYREEE (reference sequence). The CDR3 runs 15 residues. The DNA for the CDR3 is TGTGCCAGCAGCTTGGGGGAGGGACTCTCGTCCGAGCAGTACTTC. This sequence encodes CASSLGEGLSSEQYF.

V is TRBV7-3 and J is TRBJ2-7, with 8 bases that match TRBD2. The CDR3 loop spans 15 amino acids. Per the germline V gene, CDR1 is SGHTA and CDR2 is FQGTGA. With V trimmed by 1 base and J by 0 bases, 2 bases remained unmatched. The CDR3 sequence: CASSLRRGGSYEQYF. In DNA form, the CDR3 reads TGTGCCAGCAGCTTAAGACGGGGGGGCTCCTACGAGCAGTACTTC. The full variable domain, completed using reference TRBV7-3 and TRBJ2-7, is GAGVSQTPSNKVTEKGKYVELRCDPISGHTALYWYRQSLGQGPEFLIYFQGTGAADDSGLPNDRFFAVRPEGSVSTLKIQRTERGDSAVYLCASSLRRGGSYEQYFGPGTRLTVT.

This chain links TRBV28 with TRBJ1-5, with 7 bases matching TRBD1. The length of the CDR3 is 16 residues. Trimming at V came to 6 bases and at J to 1 base, leaving 9 bases not matched to a gene. CDR1 is MDHEN, CDR2 SYDVKM, per germline. The CDR3 is CASRGTVPFSNQPQHF. The CDR3 DNA follows: TGTGCCAGCAGGGGGACAGTGCCCTTCAGCAATCAGCCCCAGCATTTT.

The gene calls are TRBV5-4 and TRBJ2-7; perhaps TRBD1 as D (6 bases). Trimming stripped 9 bases from V and 2 bases from J, with 12 bases between. The CDR3 is made up of 12 amino acids. Germline loops: CDR1 SGHNT, CDR2 YYREEE (reference sequence). CDR3 DNA sequence: TGTGCCATTTCGACAGGAACCTACGAGCAGTACTTC. As protein: CAISTGTYEQYF. Using reference TRBV5-4 and TRBJ2-7 for the parts outside the CDR3, the full variable domain is ETGVTQSPTHLIKTRGQQVTLRCSSQSGHNTVSWYQQALGQGPQFIFQYYREEENGRGNFPPRFSGLQFPNYSSELNVNALELDDSALYLCAISTGTYEQYFGPGTRLTVT.

The chain's CDR3 is CATTPARTGDYGYTF. CDR3 nucleotide sequence: TGTGCCACCACTCCCGCTCGCACGGGGGACTATGGCTACACCTTC. This chain joins TRBV10-3 and TRBJ1-2, with TRBD1 as a possible D gene (5 bases). Germline CDR1 is ENHRY and CDR2 is SYGVKD. The CDR3 contains 15 residues. The V and J ends lost 10 bases and 3 bases respectively, with 21 bases between them.

V is TRBV4-1 and J is TRBJ1-1; TRBD1 might be the D (6 bases). The CDR3 covers 16 residues. V was clipped by 0 bases and J by 4 bases, with 15 bases between them. In germline, CDR1 is MGHRA, CDR2 YSYEKL. The CDR3 nucleotides read TGCGCCAGCAGCCAAGATTCGGTCACAGGGTTCACTGAAGCTTTCTTT. Translation gives CASSQDSVTGFTEAFF.

CDR3 nucleotides: TGTGCCAGCAGCTCATCCGGGACAGCAAATCAGCCCCAGCATTTT. Amino acids: CASSSSGTANQPQHF. V and J are TRBV7-2 and TRBJ1-5, with TRBD1 matching over 7 bases. The germline V gene encodes CDR1 SGHTA and CDR2 FQGNSA. V lost 4 bases and J lost 4; bases outside the gene matches: 7. CDR3 size: 15 residues.

The chain has TRBV2 and TRBJ2-6; 8 bases are a match to TRBD1. The V and J ends lost 5 bases and 0 bases, in that order; junction bases with no gene match: 6. Germline V CDR1 and CDR2: SNHLY, FYNNEI. This CDR3 is built from 17 residues. In nucleotides, the CDR3 is TGTGCCAGCAGTCGGGGACAGGTTTCCTCTGGGGCCAACGTCCTGACTTTC. Residues: CASSRGQVSSGANVLTF.

The rearrangement joins TRBV7-2 to TRBJ1-6; no clear D. The CDR3 consists of 15 residues. The V end was cut by 2 bases, the J end by 4 bases, with 9 bases between. Germline V gene data show CDR1 as SGHTA and CDR2 as FQGNSA. The CDR3 loop reads CASSLRTDYNSPLHF. The CDR3 DNA sequence: TGTGCCAGCAGCTTAAGGACTGATTATAATTCACCCCTCCACTTT.

Comments on this clone: The identical CDR3 is also encoded by other nucleotide sequences in the sample. The V and J genes are TRBV15 and TRBJ1-5; D is perhaps TRBD1 (5 bases). V lost 0 bases and J lost 2, with 8 bases in between. The germline V gene encodes CDR1 LNHNV and CDR2 YYDKDF (reference sequence). CDR3 length equals 15 residues. As DNA, the CDR3 is TGTGCCACCAGCAGAGATCCGGGGGGCAATCAGCCCCAGCATTTT. Translation: CATSRDPGGNQPQHF.

This chain uses TRBV7-9 with TRBJ1-1; the D gene is possibly TRBD1 (5 bases). Germline assignment: CDR1 SEHNR and CDR2 FQNEAQ (reference sequence). This CDR3 spans 15 amino acids. The germline V and J ends were trimmed by 6 bases and 0 bases, with 14 bases remaining between them. CDR3 loop: CASRIQDTLNTEAFF. CDR3 DNA: TGTGCCAGCAGGATTCAGGACACATTGAACACTGAAGCTTTCTTT.

J is TRBJ2-3 and V is TRBV27; TRBD1 matches 7 bases. Trimming took 6 bases from V and 2 from J; bases not matched to a gene: 8. The CDR3 extends over 15 amino acids. CDR1 is MNHEY, CDR2 SMNVEV, per germline (reference sequence). The CDR3 bases are TGTGCCAGCAGCATCTACAGGGGAGACACAGATACGCAGTATTTT. Translating gives CASSIYRGDTDTQYF.